A selection of T cell receptor beta chains follows, all from one sample in a study of blood T cell repertoires in COVID-19. Sequencing used immunoSEQ multiplex PCR; TCRdb keeps in-frame clones, though not all of them. The sample holds approximately 62,000 clones, 65% to 85% seen once. Material: peripheral blood. The receptors derive from a woman aged 50 to 65 with active or convalescent COVID-19. Each CDR3 is given with its conserved first and last residue. The D gene is left open where the match is weak. Rows may omit the clone size; those that give it use once, few, many or a size class.

TGTGCCAGCAGCTCGACAGCGGGCCCTATTTATGGCTACACCTTC	CASSSTAGPIYGYTF	TRBV7-2	TRBJ1-2	15	-	-
TGTGCCAGCAGCTTGCTACAGGGGGTAAGCGAGCAGTACTTC	CASSLLQGVSEQYF	TRBV5-6	TRBJ2-7	14	TRBD1	-
TGTGCCAGCAGCAAAGAGGGGTCCGGGAGTACTCGCTACGAGCAGTACTTC	CASSKEGSGSTRYEQYF	TRBV21-1	TRBJ2-7	17	-	-
TGTGCCAGCAGCTTAGATCAGGGACTCACCTACAATGAGCAGTTCTTC	CASSLDQGLTYNEQFF	TRBV11-2	TRBJ2-1	16	-	-
TGTGCCAGCAGCTTAGATTTGACAGGGGTCTATGGCTACACCTTC	CASSLDLTGVYGYTF	TRBV7-6	TRBJ1-2	15	TRBD1	-
TGTGCCAGCCAGCGGAATTCCTACAATGAGCAGTTCTTC	CASQRNSYNEQFF	TRBV7-6	TRBJ2-1	13	-	-
TGTGCCAGCTTGGGGACAGGGATTAACTATGGCTACACCTTC	CASLGTGINYGYTF	TRBV6-5	TRBJ1-2	14	TRBD1	-
TGCGCCAGCAGCTTGGGTCAGGGGGCAAGAAATGAAAAACTGTTTTTT	CASSLGQGARNEKLFF	TRBV5-1	TRBJ1-4	16	TRBD1	-
TGTGCTAGCAGTCCAGCGCGGGTGGGGACCCAGTACTTC	CASSPARVGTQYF	TRBV7-7	TRBJ2-5	13	-	-
TGTGCCTGGAGTAAAGACAGGCCCTACGAGCAGTACTTC	CAWSKDRPYEQYF	TRBV30	TRBJ2-7	13	-	-
TGTGCCAGCAGCTGGACAGGGGGAGCTAACTATGGCTACACCTTC	CASSWTGGANYGYTF	TRBV7-9	TRBJ1-2	15	TRBD1	once
TGTGCCAGCAGTCCCAAAACGACAGAAGAGACCCAGTACTTC	CASSPKTTEETQYF	TRBV2	TRBJ2-5	14	-	-
TGTGCCAGCAGCCAAGATCAGGTTAGCGGGAAACCAGATACGCAGTATTTT	CASSQDQVSGKPDTQYF	TRBV4-2	TRBJ2-3	17	TRBD2	-
TGTGCCAGCAGCGTGGTGGACTCCGGAAACACCATATATTTT	CASSVVDSGNTIYF	TRBV9	TRBJ1-3	14	-	-
TGTGCCACCAGCAGAGCGCAGTCGGGTAATGAAAAACTGTTTTTT	CATSRAQSGNEKLFF	TRBV15	TRBJ1-4	15	-	-
TGTGCCAGCAGCTTGGACAGGGTCAATGAGCAGTTCTTC	CASSLDRVNEQFF	TRBV7-8	TRBJ2-1	13	TRBD1	-
TGTGCCACCAGTATGACAGCTGGGGAGCAGTACTTC	CATSMTAGEQYF	TRBV24-1	TRBJ2-7	12	-	-
TGTGCCAGCAGTTCAGTAGACAGGCTTGGTGGCTACACCTTC	CASSSVDRLGGYTF	TRBV5-4	TRBJ1-2	14	-	-
TGTGCCAGCAGCTTGGCCGCCAAGACAGGGATCCTCAACGAGCAGTACTTC	CASSLAAKTGILNEQYF	TRBV5-4	TRBJ2-7	17	TRBD1	-
TGTGCCAGCAGCTTGGGGACAGGCCCCGTGAGGCATTTT	CASSLGTGPVRHF	TRBV5-6	TRBJ1-5	13	TRBD1	-
TGTGCCAGCAGTTCCGGGACTAGCACAGATACGCAGTATTTT	CASSSGTSTDTQYF	TRBV28	TRBJ2-3	14	-	few
TGTGCCAGCAGTTACGGGGCAGGGGTTCAGCCCCAGCATTTT	CASSYGAGVQPQHF	TRBV6-2/TRBV6-3	TRBJ1-5	14	-	-
TGTGCCAGCAGCCCAACCTCAGGTCCTGAAAAACTGTTTTTT	CASSPTSGPEKLFF	TRBV7-8	TRBJ1-4	14	-	-
TGCGCCAGCAGCTTGGTAGCAGGGGGGACGAATGGCTACACCTTC	CASSLVAGGTNGYTF	TRBV5-1	TRBJ1-2	15	TRBD1	-
TGCGCCAGCAGCTTAGCGGATTTCGGAGACGAGCAGTACTTC	CASSLADFGDEQYF	TRBV5-1	TRBJ2-7	14	-	-
TGTGCCAGCACCGGAACTAGCGGGAGAGCCTACAATGAGCAGTTCTTC	CASTGTSGRAYNEQFF	TRBV27	TRBJ2-1	16	TRBD2	-
TGTGCCAGCAGCTTGGGGCCGTCGGCTGAAGCTTTCTTT	CASSLGPSAEAFF	TRBV11-3	TRBJ1-1	13	-	-
TGCGCCAGCAGCGCCACACAGGGGGAGAATTCACCCCTCCACTTT	CASSATQGENSPLHF	TRBV5-1	TRBJ1-6	15	TRBD1	-
TGTGCCAGCAGTTCCGGGACAGGGTGGTACGAGCAGTACTTC	CASSSGTGWYEQYF	TRBV27	TRBJ2-7	14	TRBD1	-
TGCGCCAGCAGCTACGGGGGACTCATGAACACTGAAGCTTTCTTT	CASSYGGLMNTEAFF	TRBV5-1	TRBJ1-1	15	-	-
TGTGCCAGCAGTCAAACTAGCGGGAGGGCCGGCGAGCAGTACTTC	CASSQTSGRAGEQYF	TRBV2	TRBJ2-7	15	TRBD2	-
TGTGCCAGCAGCCAAGGAACAGGGGCTGCGGCCTATGAAGAGACCCAGTACTTC	CASSQGTGAAAYEETQYF	TRBV4-2	TRBJ2-5	18	TRBD1	-
TGTGCCAGCAGCCCCTGGGGACAGGGGGAGACCCAGTACTTC	CASSPWGQGETQYF	TRBV7-2	TRBJ2-5	14	TRBD1	-
TGTGCCAGCAGCCCGCATCGAGGCAATGAGCAGTTCTTC	CASSPHRGNEQFF	TRBV3-1/TRBV3-2	TRBJ2-1	13	-	-
TGTGCCACCAGCAGAGTTGAACAACGAGCTTTCTTT	CATSRVEQRAFF	TRBV15	TRBJ1-1	12	-	-